The 26 T cell receptor beta chains given below trace back to one sample, sequenced in a study of blood T cells in healthy people across ages. For the second PCR, which ran for 7 to 11 cycles, a sample-barcoded 5' primer and a J-beta primer mix were used. One entry per CDR3 protein results from TCRdb running MiXCR on the 5' RACE reads. The sample records roughly 1,800,000 distinct CDR3 sequences, 49% being singletons. Sequenced material: blood. Receptor source: a woman in her 40s in good health.

The chain uses TRBV12-3 or TRBV12-4 and TRBJ2-1; unclear D gene. Trimming cost V 5 bases and J 3 bases, with 8 bases left between them. The CDR3 is 13 amino acids. The DNA of the CDR3 is TGTGCCAGCAGTGATCAAAACTACAATGAGCAGTTCTTC. Its translation: CASSDQNYNEQFF.

The chain uses TRBV7-9 and TRBJ2-1, with 7 bases aligning to TRBD2. Germline CDR1 and CDR2: SEHNR and FQNEAQ (reference sequence). The CDR3 extends over 13 amino acids. Germline trimming cut 5 bases from V and 12 bases from J; bases unmatched to any gene: 10. CDR3: CASSPTRLAGQFF. The CDR3 DNA is TGTGCCAGCAGCCCCACCCGACTAGCAGGGCAGTTCTTC. Supplemented by reference TRBV7-9 and TRBJ2-1, the full variable domain reads DTGVSQNPRHKITKRGQNVTFRCDPISEHNRLYWYRQTLGQGPEFLTYFQNEAQLEKSRLLSDRFSAERPKGSFSTLEIQRTEQGDSAMYLCASSPTRLAGQFFGPGTRLTVL.

The chain is built from TRBV9 and TRBJ2-3; 11 nucleotides match TRBD2. The J segment lost 1 base and the V segment lost 7 bases, leaving 8 bases of the junction unmatched. The CDR3 covers 16 residues. In germline, CDR1 is SGDLS, CDR2 YYNGEE. This CDR3 reads CASATQTSGGTDTQYF. CDR3 sequence (DNA): TGTGCCAGCGCCACCCAGACTAGCGGGGGCACAGATACGCAGTATTTT.

Here the CDR3 reads CSAGSGGADTQYF. The CDR3 nucleotides are TGCAGTGCTGGAAGCGGGGGGGCAGATACGCAGTATTTT. The chain uses TRBV20-1 and TRBJ2-3; 10 nucleotides match TRBD2. CDR1 DFQATT and CDR2 SNEGSKA come from the germline V gene (reference sequence). The length of the CDR3 is 13 residues. V lost 5 bases and J lost 4; bases outside the gene matches: 3.

V is TRBV3-1 and J is TRBJ2-5; D is possibly TRBD2 (6 bases). The CDR3 runs 18 residues. V lost 0 bases, J lost 5 bases, and 22 bases lay in between. Per germline, CDR1 LGHDT and CDR2 YNNKEL (reference sequence). CDR3 sequence (DNA): TGTGCCAGCAGCCAAGAAAGTCCCCTAGCGTCTTATATCGAGACCCAGTACTTC. Its translation is CASSQESPLASYIETQYF.

V gene TRBV19 combines with J gene TRBJ2-7, with 8 bases lining up with TRBD1. This CDR3 has 13 amino acids. Germline lookup yields CDR1 LNHDA and CDR2 SQIVND (reference sequence). V shed 3 bases and J 5 bases; nucleotides not matched to a gene: 3. The CDR3 here is CASSIGQGNEQYF. The CDR3 nucleotides read TGTGCCAGTAGTATCGGACAGGGAAACGAGCAGTACTTC.

Ten or more counts support this clonotype. The chain is built from TRBV27 and TRBJ2-5; 7 bases are a match to TRBD2. This CDR3 region has 14 residues. Germline V gene lookup returns CDR1 MNHEY and CDR2 SMNVEV (reference sequence). The V gene end was trimmed by 6 bases and the J gene end by 0 bases; junction bases not matched to a gene: 4. The CDR3 reads CASSLRGDQETQYF. Here the CDR3 DNA reads TGTGCCAGCAGCCTACGGGGGGACCAAGAGACCCAGTACTTC.

The V call is TRBV20-1, the J call TRBJ1-2; a possible D gene is TRBD1 (5 bases). The CDR3 runs 14 residues. Trimming left V 0 bases short and J 5 bases short, with 13 bases between. Germline loops: CDR1 DFQATT, CDR2 SNEGSKA (reference sequence). The CDR3 region is CSARDLDGGYGYTF. CDR3 DNA sequence: TGCAGTGCTAGAGATCTCGACGGGGGATATGGCTACACCTTC.

The rearrangement joins TRBV6-2 or TRBV6-3 to TRBJ1-2; D gene ambiguous. The CDR3 is 15 amino acids. The ends were cut back, 6 bases at V and 4 bases at J, with 18 bases in the middle. Looked up from germline, CDR1 is MNHEY and CDR2 is SVGEGT. The CDR3 bases are TGTGCCAGCAGACCGGGTGGAGTTCCACTCTATGGCTACACCTTC. Its translation is CASRPGGVPLYGYTF.

The chain joins TRBV28 to TRBJ2-4; a weak D match, TRBD1 (6 bases). Germline V gene lookup returns CDR1 MDHEN and CDR2 SYDVKM. Trimming stripped 6 bases from V and 5 bases from J, with 14 bases between. This CDR3 spans 14 amino acids. This CDR3 is CASRKQGDQNIQYF. The CDR3 DNA follows: TGTGCCAGCAGAAAACAGGGCGATCAAAACATTCAGTACTTC.

About this clonotype itself: Mismatch with germline at one junction end may stem from a read error. The chain has TRBV9 and TRBJ2-4, with a tentative D call TRBD2 (6 bases). The DNA end lines up better with TRBJ2-7; the J call may be wrong. CDR3 size: 14 residues. Germline-derived CDR1 and CDR2 are SGDLS and YYNGEE. CDR3 amino acids: CTSSVGGIPYEQYF. The DNA for the CDR3 is TGTACCAGCAGCGTAGGAGGGATCCCTTACGAGCAGTACTTC.

DNA of the CDR3: TGCGCCAGCAGTCCGGAGGTGGCCAAAAACATTCAGTACTTC. Translation: CASSPEVAKNIQYF. The rearrangement joins TRBV5-1 to TRBJ2-4; D possibly corresponds to TRBD2 (5 bases). Germline loops: CDR1 SGHRS, CDR2 YFSETQ. The V end was cut by 5 bases, the J end by 1 base, with 10 bases between. This CDR3 contains 14 residues.

This chain connects TRBV29-1 to TRBJ1-1; 7 bases line up with TRBD1. This CDR3 comprises 14 residues. Germline CDR1 SQVTM, CDR2 ANQGSEA. J lost 8 bases, V lost 6 bases, and 15 bases had no gene match. CDR3 region: CSVRNKSTGPEAFF. CDR3 bases: TGCAGCGTCAGAAATAAGTCGACAGGGCCAGAAGCTTTCTTT.

The V and J genes are TRBV20-1 and TRBJ2-3; D gene ambiguous. Between the trimmed V and J ends, which lost 0 bases and 3 bases, there was a span of 7 bases. CDR1 and CDR2 (germline): DFQATT, SNEGSKA (reference sequence). The CDR3 length is 13 residues. CDR3 DNA sequence: TGCAGTGCTAGAGACATCAGAACAGATACGCAGTATTTT. Residues: CSARDIRTDTQYF.

This rearrangement joins TRBV7-9 to TRBJ2-1; 10 bases match TRBD1. The V and J ends lost 6 bases and 7 bases, in that order; junction bases with no gene match: 9. This CDR3 is built from 15 residues. CDR1 is SEHNR, CDR2 FQNEAQ, per germline (reference sequence). CDR3 residues: CASRPRQGARNEQFF. The DNA of the CDR3 is TGTGCCAGCAGGCCAAGACAGGGGGCGCGAAATGAGCAGTTCTTC. Full variable domain (remainder filled in from reference TRBV7-9 and TRBJ2-1): DTGVSQNPRHKITKRGQNVTFRCDPISEHNRLYWYRQTLGQGPEFLTYFQNEAQLEKSRLLSDRFSAERPKGSFSTLEIQRTEQGDSAMYLCASRPRQGARNEQFFGPGTRLTVL.

The J gene is TRBJ2-7, the V gene TRBV7-2; 9 bases match TRBD2. Germline V gene data show CDR1 as SGHTA and CDR2 as FQGNSA. The V gene end was trimmed by 8 bases and the J gene end by 2 bases; junction bases not matched to a gene: 10. The CDR3 is 15 residues long. The CDR3 region is CASRNSAGGTYEQYF. The CDR3 DNA reads TGTGCCAGCCGAAATTCAGCGGGGGGAACCTACGAGCAGTACTTC.

Only one count was recorded for this clonotype. The chain is built from TRBV7-9 and TRBJ1-2; D may be TRBD1 (5 bases). Trimming shortened V by 5 bases and J by 3 bases, and 16 bases separated the two germline ends. The CDR3 is 15 amino acids. CDR1 and CDR2 (germline): SEHNR, FQNEAQ (reference sequence). The CDR3 sequence: CASSLGQGSDYGYTF. The CDR3 nucleotides read TGTGCCAGCAGCCTAGGGCAGGGAAGCGACTATGGCTACACCTTC.

This clonotype came up once. The V call is TRBV5-1, the J call TRBJ2-7; 9 positions agree with TRBD1. Germline V gene lookup returns CDR1 SGHRS and CDR2 YFSETQ. The CDR3 totals 14 residues. V gave up 4 bases and J gave up 10 bases; unmatched junction bases: 12. The CDR3 reads CASSHGTGRGYQYF. The CDR3 DNA is TGCGCCAGCAGCCACGGGACAGGGAGGGGATATCAGTACTTC.

The rearrangement uses TRBV27 and TRBJ2-3; a possible D gene is TRBD2 (7 bases). The CDR3 has 13 amino acids. Germline lookup yields CDR1 MNHEY and CDR2 SMNVEV (reference sequence). The V end was cut by 6 bases, the J end by 4 bases, with 11 bases between. The CDR3 DNA reads TGTGCCAGCAGGGGGGGGGGCTCAGATACGCAGTATTTT. Protein: CASRGGGSDTQYF.

This clonotype was counted a few times. V and J are TRBV4-3 and TRBJ2-1; 11 nucleotides match TRBD2. Trimming cost V 1 base and J 4 bases; bases outside gene matches: 3. This CDR3 is built from 16 residues. CDR1 is LGHNA, CDR2 YSLEER, per germline. CDR3: CASSQVAGGTYNEQFF. DNA of the CDR3: TGCGCCAGCAGCCAAGTAGCGGGAGGGACATACAATGAGCAGTTCTTC.

The rearrangement joins TRBV20-1 to TRBJ1-5; 7 nucleotides align to TRBD1. The CDR3 spans 14 residues. Losses at the gene ends were 7 bases for V and 2 bases for J; bases not matched to a gene: 8. Looked up from germline, CDR1 is DFQATT and CDR2 is SNEGSKA (reference sequence). CDR3 nucleotide sequence: TGCAGTGTAAGGACAGGCCTTCGCAATCAGCCCCAGCATTTT. It yields the protein CSVRTGLRNQPQHF.

This clonotype was counted between two and nine times. The chain joins TRBV4-3 to TRBJ2-1; 12 bases map to TRBD2. The germline gives CDR1 LGHNA, CDR2 YSLEER. This CDR3 is 16 amino acids long. With V trimmed by 2 bases and J by 3 bases, 2 bases remained unmatched. The CDR3 loop is CASSQLAGGDYNEQFF. The CDR3 DNA reads as TGCGCCAGCAGCCAACTAGCGGGGGGGGACTACAATGAGCAGTTCTTC.

This clonotype occurred a few times. The chain combines TRBV20-1 with TRBJ2-1; 8 nucleotides align to TRBD2. The CDR3 is 13 residues long. V lost 3 bases and J lost 8; bases outside the gene matches: 6. Germline-derived CDR1 and CDR2 are DFQATT and SNEGSKA (reference sequence). CDR3 nucleotide sequence: TGCAGTGCTAGGGACGGGGGGGAAGATGAGCAGTTCTTC. This codes for CSARDGGEDEQFF.

The V gene is TRBV20-1, the J gene TRBJ1-5; D remains ambiguous. V was trimmed by 2 bases and J by 4 bases, leaving 18 bases between them. This CDR3 contains 16 residues. Germline loops: CDR1 DFQATT, CDR2 SNEGSKA (reference sequence). The CDR3 loop reads CSARISAGGLNQPQHF. In nucleotides, the CDR3 is TGCAGTGCTAGAATCTCCGCTGGCGGACTGAATCAGCCCCAGCATTTT.

The chain joins TRBV5-1 to TRBJ2-1; D uncertain. There are 17 residues in the CDR3. Germline assignment: CDR1 SGHRS and CDR2 YFSETQ. Trimming removed 1 base from V and 1 base from J, with 15 bases in between. As DNA, the CDR3 is TGCGCCAGCAGCTTGACGTTCGGGCCCCAGTCCTACAATGAGCAGTTCTTC. The encoded protein is CASSLTFGPQSYNEQFF.

The V gene is TRBV11-2, the J gene TRBJ1-5; D might be TRBD1 (5 bases). Germline V lookup: CDR1 SGHAT, CDR2 FQNNGV. The V gene lost 1 base and the J gene lost 2 bases, with 12 bases spanning the gap. CDR3 length: 16 residues. CDR3 in amino acids: CASSLGYGGGNQPQHF. CDR3 DNA: TGTGCCAGCAGCTTAGGTTATGGGGGAGGCAATCAGCCCCAGCATTTT.